This TCR beta chain comes out of a study of T-cell memory formation after mild COVID-19. MiXCR was run by TCRdb on the 5' RACE reads, yielding one entry per CDR3 protein. This sample has 250,000 to 350,000 distinct CDR3 sequences, with about 16% found just once. Sample: PBMCs or a T cell subset sorted from them (not recorded which). This receptor was obtained from a man younger than 30 who had mild COVID-19 (a few samples of this study predate the infection). Cell type and time point are not known.

CDR3 sequence reads: CSASTLSGYTF. The DNA of the CDR3 is TGCAGTGCTAGTACTCTTAGTGGCTACACCTTC. The chain couples TRBV20-1 to TRBJ1-2, with D unclear. V lost 3 bases to trimming and J lost 7 bases, with 9 bases between them. The germline V gene has CDR1 DFQATT and CDR2 SNEGSKA (reference sequence). The CDR3 is 11 amino acids.